In its sample, the clone carrying this T cell receptor (beta chain) was seen a few times. Its antigen is not known. This sample is drawn from a study of CD8+CD57+ T cells in acquired aplastic anemia. Background on the study: Across the sorted CD4+ and CD8+ cells, DNA amounts averaged roughly 3 ug.

The ends lost 7 bases at V and 3 bases at J; junction bases unmatched: 3. From germline, CDR1 is SNHLY and CDR2 FYNNEI. CDR3 length: 12 residues. Genomic DNA, the template, was used for profiling of the TCR beta VDJ and CDR3. TCRdb passed the reads through MiXCR, listing each CDR3 protein once. The sample contains 200,000 to 250,000 distinct CDR3 sequences, 34% of which appear only once. Study findings and constraints: Patients and controls were found to share roughly 31 CD8+ CDR3 sequences.

The sample consisted of sorted CD4+, CD8+, or CD8+CD57+ T cells (not recorded which) from PBMCs. The receptor comes from a human donor in good health, serving as a control. The rearrangement uses TRBV2 and TRBJ2-7; TRBD1 agrees at 7 bases. The CDR3 nucleotides are TGTGCCAGCACCGGGGACAGCTACGAGCAGTACTTC. This codes for CASTGDSYEQYF.